Each of the 32 T cell receptor beta chains below was sequenced from the same sample in a study of blood T cell repertoires in COVID-19. Generated by immunoSEQ multiplex PCR, the TCRdb table keeps only in-frame clones and is missing some. The profile shows 300,000 to 400,000 clones, around 90% of them singletons. Sequencing was carried out using peripheral blood. Source of these receptors: a woman under 40 with COVID-19, enrolled during active disease.

This chain links TRBV5-1 with TRBJ2-3; 10 positions agree with TRBD1. Germline V gene lookup returns CDR1 SGHRS and CDR2 YFSETQ. V lost 2 bases, J lost 5 bases, and 8 bases stayed unmatched. The length of the CDR3 is 16 residues. CDR3 sequence (DNA): TGCGCCAGCAGCTTAACCGGGACAGGGGTGATAGATACGCAGTATTTT. Its protein is CASSLTGTGVIDTQYF.

The chain has TRBV20-1 and TRBJ2-1; D might be TRBD1 (5 bases). The length of the CDR3 is 11 residues. V gave up 3 bases and J gave up 9 bases, with 9 bases separating them. Germline V gene lookup returns CDR1 DFQATT and CDR2 SNEGSKA (reference sequence). The chain's CDR3 is CSASQGGEQFF. DNA for the CDR3: TGCAGTGCTAGCCAGGGCGGTGAGCAGTTCTTC.

This clone was detected once. Here the CDR3 reads CAISETSGGTGELFF. Written as DNA, the CDR3 is TGTGCCATCAGCGAGACTAGCGGGGGCACCGGGGAGCTGTTTTTT. V and J are TRBV10-3 and TRBJ2-2, with 12 bases identical to TRBD2. Germline assignment: CDR1 ENHRY and CDR2 SYGVKD. Trimming removed 6 bases from V and 4 bases from J; junction bases left unmatched: 3. The CDR3 sequence is 15 residues long.

The chain employs TRBV11-2 and TRBJ1-1, with no clear D. V was cut by 1 base and J by 0 bases, with 6 bases left in between. This CDR3 comprises 14 residues. CDR1 and CDR2 from the germline V gene are SGHAT and FQNNGV. The CDR3 DNA reads TGTGCCAGCAGCTTAGCAGGCATGAACACTGAAGCTTTCTTT. Its protein is CASSLAGMNTEAFF. The variable domain in full, with the rest retrieved from reference TRBV11-2 and TRBJ1-1, is EAGVAQSPRYKIIEKRQSVAFWCNPISGHATLYWYQQILGQGPKLLIQFQNNGVVDDSQLPKDRFSAERLKGVDSTLKIQPAKLEDSAVYLCASSLAGMNTEAFFGQGTRLTVV.

The rearrangement joins TRBV7-9 to TRBJ2-7; 12 positions agree with TRBD2. CDR1 and CDR2 (germline): SEHNR, FQNEAQ (reference sequence). The J segment lost 3 bases and the V segment lost 2 bases, leaving 14 bases of the junction unmatched. The CDR3 is 19 residues long. CDR3 sequence (DNA): TGTGCCAGCAGCTTAAGGCCTAGCGGGGGGGCCGATCGTCGCTACGAGCAGTACTTC. It is translated as CASSLRPSGGADRRYEQYF.

The V gene is TRBV28, the J gene TRBJ2-1; 8 positions match TRBD2. Trimming removed 4 bases from V and 8 bases from J; junction bases left unmatched: 13. Germline V gives CDR1 MDHEN, CDR2 SYDVKM. The CDR3 totals 16 residues. CDR3 sequence: CASSSPGGLKLYEQFF. The DNA of the CDR3 is TGTGCCAGCAGTTCGCCGGGGGGGCTTAAGTTATATGAGCAGTTCTTC.

This sequence joins TRBV18 and TRBJ2-1, with a weak D call TRBD1 (5 bases). Germline V CDR1 and CDR2: KGHSH, LQKENI. This CDR3 has 16 residues. V gave up 6 bases and J gave up 0 bases, with 15 bases separating them. In DNA form, the CDR3 reads TGTGCCAGCTCCCCTACGACAGTAAGCTCCTACAATGAGCAGTTCTTC. It codes for CASSPTTVSSYNEQFF.

V is TRBV29-1 and J is TRBJ1-5, with 11 nucleotides matching TRBD1. There are 13 residues in the CDR3. Germline values: CDR1 SQVTM, CDR2 ANQGSEA. After removal of 6 bases from V and 4 bases from J, the junction contained 2 bases not matched to a gene. The CDR3 sequence: CSVGQGANQPQHF. Here the CDR3 DNA reads TGCAGCGTCGGACAGGGGGCGAATCAGCCCCAGCATTTT.

V and J are TRBV6-2 or TRBV6-3 and TRBJ1-2; 10 positions match TRBD1. Germline values: CDR1 MNHEY, CDR2 SVGEGT. After removal of 0 bases from V and 2 bases from J, the junction contained 3 bases not matched to a gene. This CDR3 region has 16 residues. The CDR3 spells CASSYSVDRGNYGYTF. CDR3 nucleotides: TGTGCCAGCAGTTACTCGGTGGACAGGGGGAACTATGGCTACACCTTC.

This clone occurred a few times. The chain is built from TRBV11-2 and TRBJ1-2; TRBD1 matches at 9 bases. Germline assignment: CDR1 SGHAT and CDR2 FQNNGV. The CDR3 extends over 13 amino acids. The trim removed 5 bases at V and 8 bases at J, leaving 6 bases unmatched. The CDR3 region has the DNA TGTGCCAGCAGCCAGGGACAGGGCGGCGGCTACACCTTC. The encoded protein is CASSQGQGGGYTF.

The chain carries TRBV5-1 and TRBJ1-1; D is unresolved. The CDR3 is 15 amino acids. V lost 4 bases and J 1 base, leaving 14 bases between the germline ends. Per germline, CDR1 SGHRS and CDR2 YFSETQ. CDR3 loop: CASSANIGRNTEAFF. The DNA of the CDR3 is TGCGCCAGCAGCGCCAATATCGGGAGGAACACTGAAGCTTTCTTT.

This clone has just a few counts. The J gene is TRBJ2-2, the V gene TRBV30, with 11 bases fitting TRBD2. CDR1 and CDR2 (germline): GTSNPN, SVGIG (reference sequence). CDR3 length: 17 amino acids. V was clipped by 8 bases and J by 1 base; unmatched bases: 12. In DNA form, the CDR3 reads TGTGCCGGGGGGGGACTAGCGGAGAATTTGAACACCGGGGAGCTGTTTTTT. This codes for CAGGGLAENLNTGELFF. Together with reference TRBV30 and TRBJ2-2, the CDR3 gives the full variable domain: SQTIHQWPATLVQPVGSPLSLECTVEGTSNPNLYWYRQAAGRGLQLLFYSVGIGQISSEVPQNLSASRPQDRQFILSSKKLLLSDSGFYLCAGGGLAENLNTGELFFGEGSRLTVL.

The chain uses TRBV5-8 and TRBJ1-2; D unresolved. V lost 1 base and J 7 bases, leaving 11 bases between the germline ends. The CDR3 sequence is 13 residues long. The germline CDR1 and CDR2 sequences are SGHTS and YDEGEE. In nucleotides, the CDR3 is TGTGCCAGCAGCTTGACGGGTCCGTTTGGCTACACCTTC. Translating gives CASSLTGPFGYTF.

The chain combines TRBV5-1 with TRBJ2-7; D perhaps matches TRBD2 (5 bases). This CDR3 is built from 14 residues. Trimming shortened V by 0 bases and J by 4 bases, and 11 bases separated the two germline ends. CDR1 is SGHRS, CDR2 YFSETQ, per germline. In DNA form, the CDR3 reads TGCGCCAGCAGCTTGGCCGGCCTAGCATACGAGCAGTACTTC. Translating gives CASSLAGLAYEQYF.

This clone has more than one count but fewer than ten. This sequence joins TRBV13 and TRBJ2-2; a weak D match, TRBD2 (6 bases). Trimming pared 5 bases from V and 6 bases from J, leaving 16 bases between. Germline lookup yields CDR1 PRHDT and CDR2 FYEKMQ (reference sequence). There are 15 residues in the CDR3. The CDR3: CASSGEGEEAGELFF. DNA for the CDR3: TGTGCCAGCAGCGGAGAAGGGGAGGAGGCCGGGGAGCTGTTTTTT.

The J gene is TRBJ2-7, the V gene TRBV12-2; the table assigns TRBD1, which was not confirmed against the DNA. TRBV12-2 is deemed a pseudogene. CDR3 length: 15 amino acids. CDR3 in DNA: TGTGCAAGTCGCTCCCGGGACAGGGACCTCTACGAGCAGTACGTC. Amino acids: CASRSRDRDLYEQYV.

The rearrangement joins TRBV5-8 to TRBJ2-2; D gene unclear. This CDR3 is built from 13 residues. CDR1 SGHTS and CDR2 YDEGEE come from the germline V gene. The germline V and J ends were trimmed by 2 bases and 6 bases, with 8 bases remaining between them. The CDR3 loop is CASSLANAGELFF. The CDR3 region has the DNA TGTGCCAGCAGCTTAGCTAACGCCGGGGAGCTGTTTTTT.

The chain has TRBV18 and TRBJ2-5, with D perhaps matching TRBD1 (6 bases). V was trimmed by 3 bases and J by 5 bases, leaving 10 bases between them. The CDR3 runs 13 residues. Per the germline V gene, CDR1 is KGHSH and CDR2 is LQKENI. CDR3 DNA sequence: TGTGCCAGCTCACCCCAGGGGTGGGAGACCCAGTACTTC. This codes for CASSPQGWETQYF. The full variable domain, completed using reference TRBV18 and TRBJ2-5, is NAGVMQNPRHLVRRRGQEARLRCSPMKGHSHVYWYRQLPEEGLKFMVYLQKENIIDESGMPKERFSAEFPKEGPSILRIQQVVRGDSAAYFCASSPQGWETQYFGPGTRLLVL.

This clone has just one count. This rearrangement joins TRBV4-2 to TRBJ2-3, with TRBD2 matching 13 bases. The CDR3 has 16 amino acids. Per the germline V gene, CDR1 is LGHNA and CDR2 is YNFKEQ. Trimming removed 4 bases from V and 8 bases from J; junction bases left unmatched: 9. The DNA of the CDR3 is TGTGCCAGCAGCCCTCAGACTAGCGGGGGGTGGGGTACGCAGTATTTT. Its translation is CASSPQTSGGWGTQYF.

The chain has TRBV5-4 and TRBJ2-3; 8 bases are a match to TRBD1. The CDR3 is made up of 15 amino acids. Germline CDR1 is SGHNT and CDR2 is YYREEE (reference sequence). V was clipped by 4 bases and J by 3 bases; unmatched bases: 7. The CDR3 here is CASSPWTGRTDTQYF. The CDR3 bases are TGTGCCAGCAGCCCCTGGACAGGGAGGACAGATACGCAGTATTTT.

V and J are TRBV20-1 and TRBJ2-5, with D perhaps TRBD1 (6 bases). Germline V gives CDR1 DFQATT, CDR2 SNEGSKA (reference sequence). The CDR3 runs to 10 residues. The CDR3 bases are TGCAGGGGGGCAGAAGAGACCCAGTACTTC. Protein sequence: CRGAEETQYF.

The V call is TRBV4-1, the J call TRBJ2-7; D gene unclear. Per the germline V gene, CDR1 is MGHRA and CDR2 is YSYEKL. Trimming removed 0 bases from V and 6 bases from J, with 6 bases in between. The CDR3 is made up of 12 amino acids. CDR3 residues: CASSQEAGEQYF. The CDR3 nucleotides read TGCGCCAGCAGCCAAGAAGCCGGCGAGCAGTACTTC.

The DNA of the CDR3 is TGTGCCAGCACTCGGGAGTCGGGCAATGAGCAGTTCTTC. This codes for CASTRESGNEQFF. The chain couples TRBV2 to TRBJ2-1; possibly TRBD2 for D (6 bases). V was clipped by 7 bases and J by 6 bases, with 13 bases between them. Per germline, CDR1 SNHLY and CDR2 FYNNEI. The CDR3 covers 13 residues.

The chain uses TRBV11-3 and TRBJ2-7, with unresolved D. The CDR3 runs to 17 residues. Germline V lookup: CDR1 SGHNT, CDR2 YENEEA. V lost 5 bases to trimming and J lost 0 bases, with 20 bases between them. CDR3 DNA: TGTGCCAGCAGCCCCACCCCACCAACCTTTAGCTCCTACGAGCAGTACGTC. The encoded protein is CASSPTPPTFSSYEQYV.

This clone was found a few times. This chain uses TRBV11-3 with TRBJ2-1; 13 bases are shared with TRBD2. Germline assignment: CDR1 SGHNT and CDR2 YENEEA. V dropped 1 base and J dropped 0; count of bases not matched to a gene: 0. CDR3 size: 17 residues. DNA for the CDR3: TGTGCCAGCAGCTTAGGACTAGCGGGAGGCTCCTACAATGAGCAGTTCTTC. This gives the protein CASSLGLAGGSYNEQFF.

The rearrangement uses TRBV2 and TRBJ1-1, with D possibly TRBD1 on 6 matching bases. In germline, CDR1 is SNHLY, CDR2 FYNNEI. This CDR3 comprises 12 residues. Trimming took 11 bases from V and 4 from J, leaving 14 bases between them. CDR3 amino acids: CAGGAGPTEAFF. The CDR3 bases are TGTGCCGGGGGGGCGGGGCCCACTGAAGCTTTCTTT. Full variable domain (outside the CDR3, taken from reference TRBV2 and TRBJ1-1): EPEVTQTPSHQVTQMGQEVILRCVPISNHLYFYWYRQILGQKVEFLVSFYNNEISEKSEIFDDQFSVERPDGSNFTLKIRSTKLEDSAMYFCAGGAGPTEAFFGQGTRLTVV.

The rearrangement links TRBV10-1 to TRBJ1-1, with no clear D. Trimming shortened V by 0 bases and J by 4 bases, and 9 bases separated the two germline ends. CDR3 length: 14 amino acids. Germline CDR1 and CDR2: WNHNN and SYGVQD (reference sequence). Written as DNA, the CDR3 is TGCGCCAGCAGTGAGTCGATCGGTGGCACTGAAGCTTTCTTT. Translation gives CASSESIGGTEAFF.

The chain employs TRBV28 and TRBJ2-5; 10 bases line up with TRBD1. The V segment lost 3 bases and the J segment 5 bases; nucleotides outside the gene matches: 9. This CDR3 contains 16 residues. Looked up from germline, CDR1 is MDHEN and CDR2 is SYDVKM. CDR3 amino acids: CASSLSTGGAMETQYF. As DNA, the CDR3 is TGTGCCAGCAGTTTGTCGACAGGGGGCGCGATGGAGACCCAGTACTTC.

This clone was counted many times. The junction does not match germline at one end; this may be a read error. The chain carries TRBV6-4 and TRBJ1-2; the match to TRBD1 covers 8 bases. CDR3 length: 14 residues. Germline V lookup: CDR1 MRHNA, CDR2 SNTAGT. CDR3 nucleotide sequence: TGTGCCAGCAGAGACTCCGACAGGGGACGGCCCTACACCTTC. Translating gives CASRDSDRGRPYTF.

Concerning this clone itself: This sample includes further DNA sequences coding for the same CDR3. This chain joins TRBV5-4 and TRBJ1-2, with 8 positions matching TRBD1. V was clipped by 4 bases and J by 8 bases; unmatched bases: 10. The CDR3 consists of 14 residues. Germline V gene sequence: CDR1 SGHNT, CDR2 YYREEE (reference sequence). As DNA, the CDR3 is TGTGCCAGCAGCCTGTCCGACAGGGGTTACGGCTACACCTTC. Translation: CASSLSDRGYGYTF.

This chain joins TRBV28 and TRBJ1-2; perhaps TRBD1 as D (6 bases). Germline V gene data show CDR1 as MDHEN and CDR2 as SYDVKM. The length of the CDR3 is 14 residues. Trimming stripped 6 bases from V and 8 bases from J, with 19 bases between. The CDR3 loop reads CASSYPTGRVGYTF. The CDR3 DNA reads as TGTGCCAGCAGCTACCCAACAGGGAGGGTGGGCTACACCTTC.

The V gene is TRBV7-2, the J gene TRBJ2-3, with a possible D match to TRBD1 (7 bases). The length of the CDR3 is 15 residues. Germline values: CDR1 SGHTA, CDR2 FQGNSA. Trimming removed 5 bases from V and 6 bases from J, with 18 bases in between. Written as DNA, the CDR3 is TGTGCCAGCAGCCCCAGGGGGACTGGCAAGGATACGCAGTATTTT. This encodes CASSPRGTGKDTQYF.